Ten or more counts support the clone carrying this TCR beta chain. Its antigen is not known. Alongside a J-beta primer mix, a sample-barcoded 5' primer served in a second PCR lasting roughly 7 to 12 cycles. A 12-random-nucleotide template-switch adaptor tagged each cDNA molecule. TCRdb used MiXCR to reprocess the 5' RACE reads, holding one entry per CDR3 protein. The sample lists 650,000 to 800,000 distinct CDR3 sequences, 45% to 60% occurring once. This specimen comes from a study of blood T cells in healthy people across ages. Points from the study as a whole: Diversity estimated from one million T cells was considered an underestimate. Any changes in expanded clonotypes were possibly confounded, as donor CMV status remained unknown. With naive T cell percentage, TCR beta diversity showed a strong correlation.

This receptor was identified in a woman of 80 years or more in good health. Sequenced input: blood.

CDR3 sequence: CAIPFAEQYF. The DNA for the CDR3 is TGTGCCATACCCTTCGCAGAGCAGTACTTC. V is TRBV7-3 and J is TRBJ2-7; D remains ambiguous. The CDR3 runs to 10 residues. CDR1 is SGHTA, CDR2 FQGTGA, per germline. Trimming shortened V by 10 bases and J by 7 bases, and 11 bases separated the two germline ends.